One and the same sample provided the 18 T cell receptor beta chains below, sequenced in a study of OX40 agonist ivuxolimab in advanced cancers. TCRdb's table, derived via immunoSEQ multiplex PCR, lists solely in-frame clones and lacks some. The data show around 67,000 clones, with about 90% seen just once and 1.3% held by the top ten. The specimen comprised CD4+ or CD8+ T cells sorted from blood, sampled in a trial of the OX40 agonist ivuxolimab. Receptor source: an adult with an advanced solid tumor such as melanoma, head and neck, liver or kidney cancer.

The genes are TRBV30 and TRBJ2-5; maybe TRBD2 (7 bases). Germline-derived CDR1 and CDR2 are GTSNPN and SVGIG (reference sequence). V lost 2 bases, J lost 1 base, and 14 bases lay in between. CDR3 length: 15 amino acids. The CDR3 DNA is TGTGCCTGGAGTCATGGGGGGGCCACCCAAGAGACCCAGTACTTC. This codes for CAWSHGGATQETQYF.

J is TRBJ2-7 and V is TRBV18; possible D gene TRBD1, 6 bases. V dropped 6 bases and J dropped 6 bases, with 12 bases sitting between them. The CDR3 loop spans 12 amino acids. Germline CDR1 is KGHSH and CDR2 is LQKENI. The CDR3 sequence is CASSGQLGEQYF. CDR3 DNA: TGTGCCAGCTCTGGACAGTTGGGCGAGCAGTACTTC.

The V gene is TRBV29-1, the J gene TRBJ2-1, with no clear D. There are 13 residues in the CDR3. In germline, CDR1 is SQVTM, CDR2 ANQGSEA. Trimming took 5 bases from V and 5 from J, leaving 13 bases between them. CDR3 DNA sequence: TGCAGCGTTTTTACTCCCTTCGACAATGAGCAGTTCTTC. Translating gives CSVFTPFDNEQFF.

The CDR3 protein is CAWSAWGKLFF. In DNA form, the CDR3 reads TGTGCCTGGAGCGCCTGGGGAAAACTGTTTTTT. V gene TRBV30 combines with J gene TRBJ1-4; no firm D call. Trimming removed 3 bases from V and 10 bases from J, with 9 bases in between. CDR3 size: 11 residues. Per the germline V gene, CDR1 is GTSNPN and CDR2 is SVGIG (reference sequence).

This clone came up once. The rearrangement joins TRBV28 to TRBJ2-7; D perhaps matches TRBD2 (5 bases). The V and J ends lost 4 bases and 3 bases respectively, with 19 bases between them. The germline gives CDR1 MDHEN, CDR2 SYDVKM. The CDR3 is 16 amino acids. CDR3 in DNA: TGTGCCAGCAGTTCTCTGGACTTTTCGTCCCGCTACGAGCAGTACTTC. Its translation: CASSSLDFSSRYEQYF.

The chain has TRBV19 and TRBJ1-2; TRBD1 is a possible D gene (6 bases). The germline V and J ends were trimmed by 5 bases and 1 base, with 14 bases remaining between them. Germline V gene sequence: CDR1 LNHDA, CDR2 SQIVND (reference sequence). The CDR3 is made up of 15 amino acids. DNA of the CDR3: TGTGCCAGTAGTCCGAGGACAGACCGTAACTATGGCTACACCTTC. Its protein is CASSPRTDRNYGYTF.

This chain uses TRBV10-3 with TRBJ2-7; TRBD2 aligns across 11 bases. CDR3 length: 19 residues. CDR1 is ENHRY and CDR2 is SYGVKD in the germline V gene. Trimming cost V 0 bases and J 0 bases; bases outside gene matches: 10. CDR3: CAISESPGGTSGNSYEQYF. CDR3 nucleotides: TGTGCCATCAGTGAGTCCCCAGGGGGGACTAGCGGCAACTCCTACGAGCAGTACTTC.

The CDR3 protein is CASSLSGFF. CDR3 coding DNA: TGTGCCAGCAGTTTATCTGGGTTCTTC. The rearrangement links TRBV27 to TRBJ2-1; D is unresolved. This CDR3 spans 9 amino acids. Germline V gene data show CDR1 as MNHEY and CDR2 as SMNVEV (reference sequence). Trimming pared 0 bases from V and 15 bases from J, leaving 3 bases between.

J is TRBJ1-3 and V is TRBV28; no clear D. Germline V gives CDR1 MDHEN, CDR2 SYDVKM. The CDR3 is made up of 14 amino acids. V lost 8 bases and J 0 bases, leaving 11 bases between the germline ends. The CDR3 protein is CASVARNSGNTIYF. The CDR3 DNA reads as TGTGCCAGCGTGGCCAGGAACTCTGGAAACACCATATATTTT.

This chain joins TRBV29-1 and TRBJ1-2; 10 bases match TRBD1. J gave up 8 bases and V 6 bases, and 12 bases lay outside the gene matches. There are 14 residues in the CDR3. Germline V lookup: CDR1 SQVTM, CDR2 ANQGSEA. CDR3 in amino acids: CSVRGQGSFRGYTF. CDR3 nucleotide sequence: TGCAGCGTACGGGGACAGGGGTCTTTCAGGGGCTACACCTTC.

The rearrangement joins TRBV6-5 to TRBJ2-7; D gene uncertain. The CDR3 length is 13 residues. V gave up 0 bases and J gave up 2 bases, with 5 bases separating them. CDR1 and CDR2 (germline): MNHEY, SVGAGI. CDR3 sequence reads: CASSYSSTYEQYF. The CDR3 region has the DNA TGTGCCAGCAGTTACTCGTCGACCTACGAGCAGTACTTC.

This sequence joins TRBV30 and TRBJ2-2; D remains ambiguous. The V end lost 3 bases, the J end lost 3 bases, and 8 bases lay between the germline ends. The CDR3 is 13 residues long. Germline V CDR1 and CDR2: GTSNPN, SVGIG (reference sequence). DNA of the CDR3: TGTGCCTGGAGGCGGTCCTACACCGGGGAGCTGTTTTTT. Translating gives CAWRRSYTGELFF.

This clone was found a few times. This rearrangement joins TRBV29-1 to TRBJ2-5, with D maybe TRBD1 (6 bases). Germline CDR1 is SQVTM and CDR2 is ANQGSEA. The CDR3 extends over 11 amino acids. The germline V and J ends were trimmed by 6 bases and 2 bases, with 7 bases remaining between them. Here the CDR3 reads CSVGTQETQYF. DNA for the CDR3: TGCAGCGTGGGGACACAAGAGACCCAGTACTTC.

V usage is TRBV30 and J usage is TRBJ1-2; D possibly corresponds to TRBD1 (5 bases). This CDR3 comprises 13 residues. Trimming shortened V by 2 bases and J by 10 bases, and 17 bases separated the two germline ends. Germline V CDR1 and CDR2: GTSNPN, SVGIG (reference sequence). The CDR3 nucleotides are TGTGCCTGGAGTCCTACAAGGTTCGGGGCCTACACCTTC. Translated: CAWSPTRFGAYTF. Combining the CDR3 with reference TRBV30 and TRBJ1-2 gives the whole variable domain SQTIHQWPATLVQPVGSPLSLECTVEGTSNPNLYWYRQAAGRGLQLLFYSVGIGQISSEVPQNLSASRPQDRQFILSSKKLLLSDSGFYLCAWSPTRFGAYTFGSGTRLTVV.

Only a few counts were recorded for this clone. This rearrangement joins TRBV29-1 to TRBJ2-2; D gene ambiguous. The CDR3 has 10 amino acids. The V gene lost 7 bases and the J gene lost 8 bases, with 8 bases spanning the gap. The germline V gene has CDR1 SQVTM and CDR2 ANQGSEA. The chain's CDR3 is CSAPGGELFF. In nucleotides, the CDR3 is TGCAGCGCCCCCGGGGGGGAGCTGTTTTTT.

The chain couples TRBV10-2 to TRBJ2-3, with D uncertain. The V and J ends lost 6 bases and 3 bases respectively, with 10 bases between them. The germline CDR1 and CDR2 sequences are WSHSY and SAAADI. This CDR3 spans 13 amino acids. CDR3 bases: TGCGCCAGCAGATTGTCCGTGACAGATACGCAGTATTTT. Its translation is CASRLSVTDTQYF.

This clone was found once. This chain connects TRBV30 to TRBJ2-3, with TRBD2 as a possible D gene (6 bases). This CDR3 has 15 residues. V was shortened by 4 bases and J by 4 bases, with 18 bases between the two germline ends. Germline CDR1 GTSNPN, CDR2 SVGIG (reference sequence). CDR3 residues: CAWNLGGSRADTQYF. Written as DNA, the CDR3 is TGTGCCTGGAATCTAGGAGGGAGTCGGGCAGATACGCAGTATTTT.

V and J are TRBV6-5 and TRBJ1-4, with 10 bases aligning to TRBD1. Unmatched junction bases numbered 8, after V lost 6 bases and J lost 7 bases. The CDR3 loop spans 15 amino acids. From germline, CDR1 is MNHEY and CDR2 SVGAGI. The CDR3 nucleotides read TGTGCCAGCAGGGACCGGGACAGGGGAAGTGAAAAACTGTTTTTT. This sequence encodes CASRDRDRGSEKLFF.